The TCR beta chain under discussion was sequenced for a study of T cell changes during pregnancy in multiple sclerosis. Using immunoSEQ multiplex PCR, the repertoire was profiled, and TCRdb retains in-frame clones only, with some absent. Altogether around 47,000 clones are present, about 96% being singletons, with the ten largest covering 0.89%. Germline-derived CDR1 and CDR2 are LGHNA and YNFKEQ. The length of the CDR3 is 15 residues. V was pared by 0 bases and J by 3 bases, with 8 bases between. This clone was observed a single time. The TCR was taken from a female donor with multiple sclerosis, enrolled in a pregnancy study. The chain employs TRBV4-2 and TRBJ2-2; possible D gene TRBD1, 5 bases. Sequencing was performed on peripheral blood, taken in the second trimester of pregnancy. The CDR3 region has the DNA TGTGCCAGCAGCCAAGAAACAGGAGACACCGGGGAGCTGTTTTTT. Its translation is CASSQETGDTGELFF.